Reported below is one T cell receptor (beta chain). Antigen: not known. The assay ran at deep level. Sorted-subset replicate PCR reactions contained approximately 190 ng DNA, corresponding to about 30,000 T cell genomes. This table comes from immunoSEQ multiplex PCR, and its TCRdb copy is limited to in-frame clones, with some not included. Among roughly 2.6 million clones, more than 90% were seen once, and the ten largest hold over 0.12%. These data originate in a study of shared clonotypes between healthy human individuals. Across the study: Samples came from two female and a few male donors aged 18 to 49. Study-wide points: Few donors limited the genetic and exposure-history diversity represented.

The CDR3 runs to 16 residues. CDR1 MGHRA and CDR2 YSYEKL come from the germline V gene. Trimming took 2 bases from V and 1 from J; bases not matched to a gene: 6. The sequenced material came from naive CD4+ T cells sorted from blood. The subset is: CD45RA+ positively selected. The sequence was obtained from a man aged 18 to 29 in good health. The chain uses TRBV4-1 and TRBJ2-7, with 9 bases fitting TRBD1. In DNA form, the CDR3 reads TGCGCCAGCAGCCAATTCACACAGGGGGCTTCCTACGAGCAGTACTTC. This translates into CASSQFTQGASYEQYF.